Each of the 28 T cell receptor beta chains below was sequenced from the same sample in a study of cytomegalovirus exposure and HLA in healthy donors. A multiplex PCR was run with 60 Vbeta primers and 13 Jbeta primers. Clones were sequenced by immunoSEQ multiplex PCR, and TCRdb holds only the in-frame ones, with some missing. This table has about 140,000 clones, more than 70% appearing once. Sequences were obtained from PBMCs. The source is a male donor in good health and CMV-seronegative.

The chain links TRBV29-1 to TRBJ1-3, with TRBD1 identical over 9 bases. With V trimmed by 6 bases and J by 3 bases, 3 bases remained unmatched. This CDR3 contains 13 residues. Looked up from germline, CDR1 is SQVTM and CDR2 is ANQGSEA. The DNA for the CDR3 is TGCAGCGTGACAGGGGGAGATGGAAACACCATATATTTT. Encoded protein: CSVTGGDGNTIYF.

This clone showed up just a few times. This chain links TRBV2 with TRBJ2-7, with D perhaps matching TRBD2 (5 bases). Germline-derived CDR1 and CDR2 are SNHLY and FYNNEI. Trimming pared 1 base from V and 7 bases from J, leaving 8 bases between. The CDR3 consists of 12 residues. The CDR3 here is CASSEVPGEQYF. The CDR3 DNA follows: TGTGCCAGCAGTGAAGTTCCGGGGGAGCAGTACTTC.

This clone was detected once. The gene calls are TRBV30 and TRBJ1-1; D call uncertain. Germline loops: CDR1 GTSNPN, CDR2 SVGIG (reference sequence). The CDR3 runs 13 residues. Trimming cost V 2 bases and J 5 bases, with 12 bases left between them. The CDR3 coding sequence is TGTGCCTGGAGTCAGTCGGGAGGGACTGAAGCTTTCTTT. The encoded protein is CAWSQSGGTEAFF.

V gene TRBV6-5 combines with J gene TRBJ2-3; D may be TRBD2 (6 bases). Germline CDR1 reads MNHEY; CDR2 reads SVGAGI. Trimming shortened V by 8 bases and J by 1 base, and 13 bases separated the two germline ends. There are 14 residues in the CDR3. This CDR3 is CASHTSRGTDTQYF. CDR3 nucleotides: TGTGCCAGCCATACTAGCAGAGGCACAGATACGCAGTATTTT.

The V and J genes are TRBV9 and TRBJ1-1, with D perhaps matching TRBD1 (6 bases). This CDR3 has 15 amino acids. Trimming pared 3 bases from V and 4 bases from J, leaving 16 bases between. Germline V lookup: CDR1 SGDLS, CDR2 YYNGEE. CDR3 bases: TGTGCCAGCAGCGCCCACAGGGTGGGAAGCACTGAAGCTTTCTTT. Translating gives CASSAHRVGSTEAFF.

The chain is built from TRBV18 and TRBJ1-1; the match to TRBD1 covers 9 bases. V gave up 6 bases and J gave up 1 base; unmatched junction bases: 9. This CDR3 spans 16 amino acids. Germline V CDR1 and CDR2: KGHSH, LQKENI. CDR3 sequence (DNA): TGTGCCAGCTCCTTGACCCGGGACAGGGCGAACACTGAAGCTTTCTTT. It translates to CASSLTRDRANTEAFF.

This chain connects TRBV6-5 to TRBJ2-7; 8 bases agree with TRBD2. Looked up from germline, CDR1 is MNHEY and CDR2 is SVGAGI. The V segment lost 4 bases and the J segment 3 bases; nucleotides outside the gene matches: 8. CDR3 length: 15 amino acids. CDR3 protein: CASSSSGGRVYEQYF. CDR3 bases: TGTGCCAGCAGTTCCTCGGGGGGGAGGGTCTACGAGCAGTACTTC.

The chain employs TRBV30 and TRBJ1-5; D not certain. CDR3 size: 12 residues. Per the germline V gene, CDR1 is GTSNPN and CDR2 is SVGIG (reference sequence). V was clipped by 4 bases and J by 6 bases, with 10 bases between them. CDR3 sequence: CAWKESGQPQHF. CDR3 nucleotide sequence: TGTGCCTGGAAAGAATCGGGTCAGCCCCAGCATTTT.

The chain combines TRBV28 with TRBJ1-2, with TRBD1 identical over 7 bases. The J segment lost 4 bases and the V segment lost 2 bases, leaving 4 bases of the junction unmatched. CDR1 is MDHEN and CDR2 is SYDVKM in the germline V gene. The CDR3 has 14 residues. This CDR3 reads CASSLGTVIYGYTF. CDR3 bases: TGTGCCAGCAGTTTAGGGACAGTTATCTATGGCTACACCTTC.

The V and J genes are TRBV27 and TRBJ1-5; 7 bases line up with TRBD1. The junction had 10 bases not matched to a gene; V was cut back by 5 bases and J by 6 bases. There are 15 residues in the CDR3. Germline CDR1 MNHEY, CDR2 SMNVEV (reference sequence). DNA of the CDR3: TGTGCCAGCAGTCCCAGATATCACAGGGGTCAGCCCCAGCATTTT. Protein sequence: CASSPRYHRGQPQHF.

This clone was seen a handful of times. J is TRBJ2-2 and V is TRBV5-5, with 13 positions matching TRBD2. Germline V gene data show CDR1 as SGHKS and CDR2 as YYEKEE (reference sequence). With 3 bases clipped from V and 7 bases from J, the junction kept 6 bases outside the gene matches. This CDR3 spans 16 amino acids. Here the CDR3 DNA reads TGTGCCAGCAGCTCCCGACTAGCGGGGGGTGTCGGGGAGCTGTTTTTT. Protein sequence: CASSSRLAGGVGELFF.

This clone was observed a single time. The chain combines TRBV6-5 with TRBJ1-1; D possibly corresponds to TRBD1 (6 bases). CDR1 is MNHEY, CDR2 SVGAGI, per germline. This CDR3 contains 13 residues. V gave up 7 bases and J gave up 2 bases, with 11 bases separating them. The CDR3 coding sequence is TGTGCCAGCACTGGGGGCCCAAACACTGAAGCTTTCTTT. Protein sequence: CASTGGPNTEAFF.

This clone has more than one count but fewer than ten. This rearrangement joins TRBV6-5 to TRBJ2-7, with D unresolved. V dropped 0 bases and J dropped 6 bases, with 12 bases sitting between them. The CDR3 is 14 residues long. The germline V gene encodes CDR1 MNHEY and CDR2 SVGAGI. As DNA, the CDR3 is TGTGCCAGCAGTTACTCGAAGTCAGGTGGCGAGCAGTACTTC. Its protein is CASSYSKSGGEQYF.

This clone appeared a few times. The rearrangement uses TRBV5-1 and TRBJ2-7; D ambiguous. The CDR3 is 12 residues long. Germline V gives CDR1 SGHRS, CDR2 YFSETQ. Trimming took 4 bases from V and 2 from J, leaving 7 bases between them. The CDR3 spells CASSLPTYEQYF. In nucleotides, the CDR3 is TGCGCCAGCAGCCTACCCACCTACGAGCAGTACTTC.

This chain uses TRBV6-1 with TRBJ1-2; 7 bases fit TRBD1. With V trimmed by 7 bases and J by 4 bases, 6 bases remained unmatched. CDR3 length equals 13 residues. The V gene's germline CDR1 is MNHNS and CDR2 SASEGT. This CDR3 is CASTEQGFYGYTF. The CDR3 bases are TGTGCCAGCACCGAACAGGGGTTCTATGGCTACACCTTC.

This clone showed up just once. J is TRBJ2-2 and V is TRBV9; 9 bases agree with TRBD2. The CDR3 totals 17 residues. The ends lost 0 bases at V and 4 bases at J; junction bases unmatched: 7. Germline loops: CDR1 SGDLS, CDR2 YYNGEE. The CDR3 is CASSVVASGASTGELFF. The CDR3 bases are TGTGCCAGCAGCGTAGTGGCTAGCGGGGCCTCCACCGGGGAGCTGTTTTTT.

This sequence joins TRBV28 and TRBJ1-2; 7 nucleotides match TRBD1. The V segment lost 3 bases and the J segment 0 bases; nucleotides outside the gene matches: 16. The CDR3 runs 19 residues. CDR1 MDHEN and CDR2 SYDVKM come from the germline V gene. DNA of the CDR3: TGTGCCAGCAGTTTTTTATCTGGGGTTCCCGGGACAGCTAACTATGGCTACACCTTC. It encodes CASSFLSGVPGTANYGYTF.

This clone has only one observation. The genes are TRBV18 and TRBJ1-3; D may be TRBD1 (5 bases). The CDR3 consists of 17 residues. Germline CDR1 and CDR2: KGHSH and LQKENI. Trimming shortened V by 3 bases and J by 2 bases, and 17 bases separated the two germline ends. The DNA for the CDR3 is TGTGCCAGCTCACCGTTGGGGGACTTAATGCCTGGAAACACCATATATTTT. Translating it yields CASSPLGDLMPGNTIYF.

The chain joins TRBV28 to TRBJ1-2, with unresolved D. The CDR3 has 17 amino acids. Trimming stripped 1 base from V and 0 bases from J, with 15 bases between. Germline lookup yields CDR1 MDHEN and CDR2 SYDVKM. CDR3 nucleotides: TGTGCCAGCAGTTTATTTCCTACGAAGATTTCTAACTATGGCTACACCTTC. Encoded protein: CASSLFPTKISNYGYTF.

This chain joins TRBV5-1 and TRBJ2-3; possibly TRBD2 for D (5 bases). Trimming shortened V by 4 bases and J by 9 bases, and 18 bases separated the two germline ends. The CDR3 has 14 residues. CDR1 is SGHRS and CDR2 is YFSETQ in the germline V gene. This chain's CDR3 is CASSPDFSTRTQYF. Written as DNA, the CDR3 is TGCGCCAGCAGCCCGGACTTCTCTACACGGACGCAGTATTTT.

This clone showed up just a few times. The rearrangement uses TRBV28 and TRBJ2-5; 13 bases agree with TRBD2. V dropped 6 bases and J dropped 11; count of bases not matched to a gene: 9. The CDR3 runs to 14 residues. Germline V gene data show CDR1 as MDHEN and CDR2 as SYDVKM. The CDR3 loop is CASRILAGGMEQYF. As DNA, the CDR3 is TGTGCCAGCAGGATACTAGCGGGAGGGATGGAGCAGTACTTC. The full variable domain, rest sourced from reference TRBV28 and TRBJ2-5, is DVKVTQSSRYLVKRTGEKVFLECVQDMDHENMFWYRQDPGLGLRLIYFSYDVKMKEKGDIPEGYSVSREKKERFSLILESASTNQTSMYLCASRILAGGMEQYFGPGTRLLVL.

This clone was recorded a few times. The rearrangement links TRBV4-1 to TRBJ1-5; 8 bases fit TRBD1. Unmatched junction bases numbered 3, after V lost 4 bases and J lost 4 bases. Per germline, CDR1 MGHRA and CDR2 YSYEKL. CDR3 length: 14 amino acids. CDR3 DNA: TGCGCCAGCAGCCTTGACAGGGGTAATCAGCCCCAGCATTTT. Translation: CASSLDRGNQPQHF.

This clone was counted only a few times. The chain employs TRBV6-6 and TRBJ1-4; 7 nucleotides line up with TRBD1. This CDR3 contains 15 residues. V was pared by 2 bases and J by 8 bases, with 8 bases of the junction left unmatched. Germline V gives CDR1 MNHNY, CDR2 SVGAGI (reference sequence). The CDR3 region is CASSYLQGLGEKLFF. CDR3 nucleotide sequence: TGTGCCAGCAGTTACCTACAGGGGCTGGGAGAAAAACTGTTTTTT.

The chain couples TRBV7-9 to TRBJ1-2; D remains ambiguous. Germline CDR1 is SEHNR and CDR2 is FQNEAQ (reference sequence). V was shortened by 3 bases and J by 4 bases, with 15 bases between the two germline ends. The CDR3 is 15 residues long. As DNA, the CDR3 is TGTGCCAGCAGCTTTCAGGAGGGAGGGTCCTATGGCTACACCTTC. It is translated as CASSFQEGGSYGYTF.

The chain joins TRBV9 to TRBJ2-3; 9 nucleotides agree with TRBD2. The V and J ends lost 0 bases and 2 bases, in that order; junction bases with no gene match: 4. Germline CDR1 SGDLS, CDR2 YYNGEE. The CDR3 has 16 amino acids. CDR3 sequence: CASSVEAGGTTDTQYF. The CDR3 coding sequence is TGTGCCAGCAGCGTAGAGGCGGGAGGGACCACAGATACGCAGTATTTT. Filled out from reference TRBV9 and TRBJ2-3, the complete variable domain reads DSGVTQTPKHLITATGQRVTLRCSPRSGDLSVYWYQQSLDQGLQFLIQYYNGEERAKGNILERFSAQQFPDLHSELNLSSLELGDSALYFCASSVEAGGTTDTQYFGPGTRLTVL.

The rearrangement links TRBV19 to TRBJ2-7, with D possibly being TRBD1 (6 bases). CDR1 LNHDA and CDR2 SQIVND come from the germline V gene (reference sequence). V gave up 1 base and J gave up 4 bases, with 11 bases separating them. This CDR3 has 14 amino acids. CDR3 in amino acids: CASSIARGEYEQYF. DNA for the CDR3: TGTGCCAGTAGTATAGCCAGGGGCGAATACGAGCAGTACTTC.

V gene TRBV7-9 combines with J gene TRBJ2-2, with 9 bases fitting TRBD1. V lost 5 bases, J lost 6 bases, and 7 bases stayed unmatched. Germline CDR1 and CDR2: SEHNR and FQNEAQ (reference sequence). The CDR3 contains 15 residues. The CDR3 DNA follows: TGTGCCAGCAGCAGCCGGGACAGGGATCCCGGGGAGCTGTTTTTT. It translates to CASSSRDRDPGELFF. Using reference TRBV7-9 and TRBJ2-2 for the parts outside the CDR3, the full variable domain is DTGVSQNPRHKITKRGQNVTFRCDPISEHNRLYWYRQTLGQGPEFLTYFQNEAQLEKSRLLSDRFSAERPKGSFSTLEIQRTEQGDSAMYLCASSSRDRDPGELFFGEGSRLTVL.

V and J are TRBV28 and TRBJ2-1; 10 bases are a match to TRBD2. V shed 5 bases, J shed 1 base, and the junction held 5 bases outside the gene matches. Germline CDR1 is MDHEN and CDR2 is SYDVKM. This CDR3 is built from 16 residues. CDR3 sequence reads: CASSTPSGGSYNEQFF. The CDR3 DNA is TGTGCCAGCAGTACCCCTAGCGGGGGTTCCTACAATGAGCAGTTCTTC.